Below are 30 T cell receptor beta chains sequenced from a single sample in a study of shared clonotypes between healthy human individuals. The table came from immunoSEQ multiplex PCR; TCRdb's copy has only in-frame clones and leaves some out. The table shows 2 million or so clones, with approximately 95% occurring only once. Sequencing was done on a sample of naive CD4+ T cells sorted from blood. Indicated subset: CD45RA+ positively selected. Source of these receptors: a man in his late teens or twenties in good health.

The chain recombines TRBV6-1 with TRBJ2-5, with D tentatively TRBD2 (6 bases). Germline loops: CDR1 MNHNS, CDR2 SASEGT. V lost 5 bases to trimming and J lost 5 bases, with 15 bases between them. CDR3 size: 14 residues. CDR3 bases: TGTGCCAGCAGTCGGGACTGGGACCGGGAGACCCAGTACTTC. It specifies CASSRDWDRETQYF.

The chain uses TRBV4-3 and TRBJ1-5; TRBD1 might be the D (6 bases). Germline V gives CDR1 LGHNA, CDR2 YSLEER. This CDR3 region has 15 residues. V was cut by 1 base and J by 6 bases, with 13 bases left in between. CDR3 nucleotides: TGCGCCAGCAGCCAAGGTCAGGGGTCGGGTCAGCCCCAGCATTTT. Translation gives CASSQGQGSGQPQHF.

The chain recombines TRBV28 with TRBJ2-7, with D unresolved. Germline CDR1 is MDHEN and CDR2 is SYDVKM. V was pared by 5 bases and J by 2 bases, with 13 bases between. The CDR3 length is 14 residues. In nucleotides, the CDR3 is TGTGCCAGCAGTCTCGGTCCCCAAGCCTACGAGCAGTACTTC. Translation gives CASSLGPQAYEQYF.

The J gene is TRBJ2-5, the V gene TRBV11-3, with D tentatively TRBD1 or TRBD2 (5 bases each). Trimming cost V 3 bases and J 0 bases, with 11 bases left between them. Germline CDR1 reads SGHNT; CDR2 reads YENEEA. The CDR3 totals 15 residues. CDR3 sequence (DNA): TGTGCCAGCAGCTTTTGGGGGTGGTACCAAGAGACCCAGTACTTC. It encodes CASSFWGWYQETQYF. The full variable domain, rest sourced from reference TRBV11-3 and TRBJ2-5, is EAGVVQSPRYKIIEKKQPVAFWCNPISGHNTLYWYLQNLGQGPELLIRYENEEAVDDSQLPKDRFSAERLKGVDSTLKIQPAELGDSAVYLCASSFWGWYQETQYFGPGTRLLVL.

The V call is TRBV14, the J call TRBJ1-6, with a weak D call TRBD1 (6 bases). This CDR3 contains 12 residues. Germline CDR1 and CDR2: SGHDN and FVKESK. Trimming cost V 2 bases and J 19 bases, with 15 bases left between them. The CDR3 reads CASSQPRGTFHF. The CDR3 bases are TGTGCCAGCAGCCAACCGCGAGGGACATTTCACTTT.

The rearrangement uses TRBV6-5 and TRBJ2-3; D is tentatively TRBD1 or TRBD2 (5 bases each). The CDR3 is 15 amino acids. Germline values: CDR1 MNHEY, CDR2 SVGAGI. The V end was cut by 6 bases, the J end by 1 base, with 14 bases between. For the CDR3, the DNA is TGTGCCAGCAGGCCCCGGGACCGGGGCACAGATACGCAGTATTTT. Translated: CASRPRDRGTDTQYF.

The chain recombines TRBV27 with TRBJ2-5; 7 bases are a match to TRBD1. Trimming cost V 5 bases and J 10 bases; bases outside gene matches: 10. The CDR3 covers 13 residues. CDR1 and CDR2 (germline): MNHEY, SMNVEV (reference sequence). The CDR3 DNA is TGTGCCAGCAGTCCCTACCGAGGGGGCAGCCAGTACTTC. The encoded protein is CASSPYRGGSQYF.

The chain joins TRBV5-1 to TRBJ2-3; the match to TRBD2 covers 8 bases. The CDR3 consists of 14 residues. The germline V gene has CDR1 SGHRS and CDR2 YFSETQ. Trimming took 4 bases from V and 5 from J; bases not matched to a gene: 6. DNA of the CDR3: TGCGCCAGCAGCCGGTGGGCGGGAGGAGATACGCAGTATTTT. It specifies CASSRWAGGDTQYF.

Regarding this clone: The same CDR3 is also encoded by other DNA sequences in this sample. The chain links TRBV5-6 to TRBJ1-5; a possible D gene is TRBD1 (6 bases). Looked up from germline, CDR1 is SGHDT and CDR2 is YYEEEE. Trimming cost V 2 bases and J 1 base, with 7 bases left between them. This CDR3 has 14 residues. CDR3 in DNA: TGTGCCAGCAGCTTCGGACAGAGCAATCAGCCCCAGCATTTT. It yields the protein CASSFGQSNQPQHF.

This chain links TRBV6-5 with TRBJ2-7; D remains ambiguous. Deletions cut 0 bases from V and 4 bases from J, with 13 bases between. CDR1 is MNHEY and CDR2 is SVGAGI in the germline V gene. The CDR3 has 15 amino acids. The CDR3 spells CASSYSSPEPYEQYF. The CDR3 bases are TGTGCCAGCAGTTACTCATCACCGGAACCATACGAGCAGTACTTC.

The rearrangement links TRBV6-5 to TRBJ1-5; D remains unclear. Trimming stripped 5 bases from V and 4 bases from J, with 9 bases between. The germline V gene encodes CDR1 MNHEY and CDR2 SVGAGI. The CDR3 covers 13 residues. The CDR3 bases are TGTGCCAGCAGTCCCGGGAGAAATCAGCCCCAGCATTTT. It encodes CASSPGRNQPQHF.

This clone was counted a single time. The chain joins TRBV14 to TRBJ1-1; a possible D gene is TRBD1 (5 bases). CDR3 length: 13 residues. Germline V gene sequence: CDR1 SGHDN, CDR2 FVKESK. Trimming removed 6 bases from V and 2 bases from J, with 10 bases in between. The CDR3 is CASSEGLNTEAFF. The CDR3 region has the DNA TGTGCCAGCAGTGAGGGACTAAACACTGAAGCTTTCTTT.

CDR3 sequence reads: CASSQDLARVAAKSTEAFF. CDR3 nucleotides: TGCGCCAGCAGCCAAGATTTAGCCAGGGTAGCGGCCAAATCCACTGAAGCTTTCTTT. The chain is built from TRBV4-1 and TRBJ1-1; possible D gene TRBD1, 5 bases. Trimming left V 0 bases short and J 4 bases short, with 24 bases between. There are 19 residues in the CDR3. Per the germline V gene, CDR1 is MGHRA and CDR2 is YSYEKL.

This clone was seen a single time. The gene calls are TRBV27 and TRBJ2-7, with 10 positions matching TRBD1. Trimming cost V 4 bases and J 5 bases; bases outside gene matches: 5. The CDR3 sequence is 14 residues long. The germline V gene has CDR1 MNHEY and CDR2 SMNVEV (reference sequence). The CDR3 region is CASSSRDRGDEQYF. The CDR3 DNA reads as TGTGCCAGCAGTTCTCGGGACAGGGGTGACGAGCAGTACTTC.

The chain joins TRBV28 to TRBJ1-2, with 11 bases lining up with TRBD1. Per the germline V gene, CDR1 is MDHEN and CDR2 is SYDVKM. V was clipped by 2 bases and J by 8 bases; unmatched bases: 7. The CDR3 length is 15 residues. The CDR3 reads CASSLGQGALRGYTF. The CDR3 nucleotides read TGTGCCAGCAGTTTAGGACAGGGGGCCTTGAGGGGCTACACCTTC.

This clone appeared a single time. The rearrangement joins TRBV6-4 to TRBJ1-2, with 7 bases matching TRBD1. The CDR3 length is 14 residues. The V gene's germline CDR1 is MRHNA and CDR2 SNTAGT. The ends lost 6 bases at V and 6 bases at J; junction bases unmatched: 10. The CDR3 nucleotides read TGTGCCAGCAGCGAGCAGGGGGGGGCGAATGGCTACACCTTC. The encoded protein is CASSEQGGANGYTF.

V is TRBV10-2 and J is TRBJ2-7, with D maybe TRBD2 (6 bases). Germline CDR1 WSHSY, CDR2 SAAADI. The CDR3 is made up of 14 amino acids. The germline V and J ends were trimmed by 4 bases and 3 bases, with 13 bases remaining between them. The CDR3 reads CASSVAGPIYEQYF. The CDR3, as DNA: TGCGCCAGCAGTGTGGCGGGACCGATCTACGAGCAGTACTTC.

For this clone: Other DNA variants within this sample encode the same CDR3. The chain couples TRBV29-1 to TRBJ1-1; 8 bases match TRBD1. This CDR3 spans 13 amino acids. Germline lookup yields CDR1 SQVTM and CDR2 ANQGSEA. V lost 6 bases, J lost 1 base, and 4 bases stayed unmatched. The CDR3 loop reads CSVEGTGNTEAFF. CDR3 DNA sequence: TGCAGCGTCGAGGGGACAGGGAACACTGAAGCTTTCTTT.

As for this clone: Different DNA sequences within this sample yield the same CDR3. The CDR3 loop reads CASSLPGTSYEQYF. Written as DNA, the CDR3 is TGTGCCAGCAGTTTACCGGGGACCTCCTACGAGCAGTACTTC. This chain joins TRBV28 and TRBJ2-7, with D tentatively TRBD1 or TRBD2 (5 bases each). The CDR3 sequence is 14 residues long. Trimming shortened V by 2 bases and J by 0 bases, and 8 bases separated the two germline ends. Germline loops: CDR1 MDHEN, CDR2 SYDVKM.

The rearrangement joins TRBV6-6 to TRBJ2-2; D is possibly TRBD2 (6 bases). Germline V CDR1 and CDR2: MNHNY, SVGAGI (reference sequence). The germline V and J ends were trimmed by 6 bases and 5 bases, with 10 bases remaining between them. The length of the CDR3 is 13 residues. The CDR3 loop reads CASSRDSTGELFF. The DNA of the CDR3 is TGTGCCAGCAGCAGGGACTCGACCGGGGAGCTGTTTTTT.

The V gene is TRBV19, the J gene TRBJ2-4; D perhaps matches TRBD2 (6 bases). The CDR3 covers 15 residues. In germline, CDR1 is LNHDA, CDR2 SQIVND (reference sequence). Trimming took off 6 bases at V and 6 bases at J, with 18 bases between the two ends. The DNA for the CDR3 is TGTGCCAGTAGCCCAGCCGGTACTAGCACAAACATTCAGTACTTC. It translates to CASSPAGTSTNIQYF.

This rearrangement joins TRBV29-1 to TRBJ1-2; a possible D gene is TRBD1 (5 bases). V lost 3 bases, J lost 4 bases, and 9 bases lay in between. Germline V CDR1 and CDR2: SQVTM, ANQGSEA. This CDR3 is 12 amino acids long. The CDR3 bases are TGCAGCGTTGAGCAGGGCGGCTATGGCTACACCTTC. Residues: CSVEQGGYGYTF. The variable domain in full, completed from reference TRBV29-1 and TRBJ1-2, reads SAVISQKPSRDICQRGTSLTIQCQVDSQVTMMFWYRQQPGQSLTLIATANQGSEATYESGFVIDKFPISRPNLTFSTLTVSNMSPEDSSIYLCSVEQGGYGYTFGSGTRLTVV.

In this sample, this clone turned up once. The chain combines TRBV25-1 with TRBJ2-2, with 8 bases fitting TRBD1. CDR3 length: 14 amino acids. Trimming removed 8 bases from V and 4 bases from J; junction bases left unmatched: 6. Germline V gene lookup returns CDR1 MGHDK and CDR2 SYGVNS. DNA for the CDR3: TGTGCCAGCGCAGGGACAGGACCCACCGGGGAGCTGTTTTTT. Residues: CASAGTGPTGELFF.

The V gene is TRBV10-2, the J gene TRBJ2-5; D not certain. Germline CDR1 is WSHSY and CDR2 is SAAADI. The CDR3 contains 11 residues. Trimming took 5 bases from V and 4 from J, leaving 5 bases between them. CDR3 sequence: CASSSPETQYF. Written as DNA, the CDR3 is TGCGCCAGCAGTTCCCCAGAGACCCAGTACTTC.

The chain uses TRBV5-1 and TRBJ2-7; unclear D gene. The V gene's germline CDR1 is SGHRS and CDR2 YFSETQ. The CDR3 is made up of 15 amino acids. The germline V and J ends were trimmed by 4 bases and 2 bases, with 16 bases remaining between them. The chain's CDR3 is CASSPETPQPYEQYF. DNA of the CDR3: TGCGCCAGCAGCCCTGAAACCCCTCAACCCTACGAGCAGTACTTC.

The chain is built from TRBV30 and TRBJ1-2, with TRBD1 matching 7 bases. CDR3 length equals 13 residues. Germline CDR1 reads GTSNPN; CDR2 reads SVGIG (reference sequence). J lost 3 bases, V lost 5 bases, and 6 bases had no gene match. CDR3 bases: TGTGCCTGGGCCCAAACAGGGGACTATGGCTACACCTTC. It is translated as CAWAQTGDYGYTF.

This chain connects TRBV19 to TRBJ2-6; D is ambiguous. This CDR3 has 16 residues. V lost 2 bases and J lost 0, with 8 bases in between. Germline V gene sequence: CDR1 LNHDA, CDR2 SQIVND (reference sequence). CDR3 nucleotide sequence: TGTGCCAGTAGTATATCGGGCAGCTCTGGGGCCAACGTCCTGACTTTC. It encodes CASSISGSSGANVLTF.

The chain couples TRBV5-4 to TRBJ2-3, with TRBD2 identical over 10 bases. Per germline, CDR1 SGHNT and CDR2 YYREEE (reference sequence). The junction had 6 bases not matched to a gene; V was cut back by 3 bases and J by 2 bases. The CDR3 is 16 residues long. CDR3 in DNA: TGTGCCAGCAGCTCGGGGACTAGCGCCTACACAGATACGCAGTATTTT. Protein: CASSSGTSAYTDTQYF.

V usage is TRBV18 and J usage is TRBJ2-7; 7 bases align to TRBD1. In germline, CDR1 is KGHSH, CDR2 LQKENI. The CDR3 has 14 amino acids. Unmatched junction bases numbered 5, after V lost 3 bases and J lost 3 bases. The CDR3 DNA reads TGTGCCAGCTCACCTGGGGGACAGAACTACGAGCAGTACTTC. Protein sequence: CASSPGGQNYEQYF.

The chain carries TRBV13 and TRBJ2-5; tentatively, D is TRBD1 or TRBD2 (5 bases each). Germline V CDR1 and CDR2: PRHDT, FYEKMQ (reference sequence). V lost 5 bases to trimming and J lost 5 bases, with 15 bases between them. The CDR3 loop spans 14 amino acids. The CDR3 is CASSRDRLGETQYF. The DNA of the CDR3 is TGTGCCAGCAGCCGGGACCGCCTGGGGGAGACCCAGTACTTC. Based on the CDR3 plus reference TRBV13 and TRBJ2-5, the full variable domain is AAGVIQSPRHLIKEKRETATLKCYPIPRHDTVYWYQQGPGQDPQFLISFYEKMQSDKGSIPDRFSAQQFSDYHSELNMSSLELGDSALYFCASSRDRLGETQYFGPGTRLLVL.